This is a list of T cell receptor beta chains from one sample in a study of vaccination and CD4 T cells after COVID-19. TCRdb processed the PCR reads anew with MiXCR; each CDR3 protein has one entry. The table shows about 14,000 distinct CDR3 sequences, with roughly 29% occurring only once. These receptors' antigens are unknown. The sequenced material came from cultured CD4+ T cells from blood. The receptors were sampled from a human donor with COVID-19. The conserved cysteine and the conserved F or W are not part of the CDR3 here. Each record gives: CDR3 length, V gene, J gene, CDR3 protein.

16	TRBV2	TRBJ2-3	ASSESEGLAGLTDTQY
12	TRBV6-1	TRBJ2-2	ASRRPAGTGELF
12	TRBV30	TRBJ1-2	AWSSGNANYGYT
16	TRBV4-1	TRBJ2-3	ASSQDLAGGGDTDTQY
12	TRBV7-9	TRBJ1-5	ASSSDSNHQPQH
13	TRBV2	TRBJ2-5	ASRGSRGVSETQY
12	TRBV20-1	TRBJ1-1	SARGTGVNTEAF
12	TRBV20-1	TRBJ1-5	SASRGNSNQPQH
14	TRBV28	TRBJ1-2	ASSLSGGARGDGYT
12	TRBV7-9	TRBJ1-6	ASSSTLPDSLLH
16	TRBV20-1	TRBJ2-1	SASGGLAGFASYNEQF
9	TRBV5-4	TRBJ2-4	ASKLTDRAN
13	TRBV19	TRBJ1-5	ASAGLTGGSQPQH
10	TRBV27	TRBJ1-1	ASSFREGRAF
9	TRBV20-1	TRBJ2-7	SAPLGIEQY
11	TRBV6-4	TRBJ2-3	ASSDSVPGTQY
10	TRBV7-2	TRBJ2-1	ASSSPGNEQF
12	TRBV2	TRBJ1-1	ASSGSTESSEAF
12	TRBV29-1	TRBJ2-5	SVEKGNGGETQY
12	TRBV10-3	TRBJ2-5	AISAEGGAKTQY
11	TRBV29-1	TRBJ1-1	SARTNQRTEAF
13	TRBV7-9	TRBJ1-3	ASSFDWGTGNTIY
13	TRBV6-1	TRBJ2-3	ASSETTVNTDTQY
10	TRBV6-2/TRBV6-3	TRBJ1-5	ASTTVNQPQH
13	TRBV5-1	TRBJ1-1	ASSLAGGRGTEAF
12	TRBV28	TRBJ1-4	ASRTGTTNEKLF
11	TRBV6-1	TRBJ1-3	ASRRGEGNTIY
13	TRBV19	TRBJ2-5	ASSIMTGVEETQY
12	TRBV7-3	TRBJ2-2	ASRDGGRTGELF
12	TRBV5-1	TRBJ2-3	ASSLEVGTDTQY
12	TRBV20-1	TRBJ2-1	SAQGTPTYNEQF
13	TRBV5-1	TRBJ2-7	ASSRADRKAYEQY
12	TRBV29-1	TRBJ1-1	SVGGGGGNTEAF